Following are 23 T cell receptor beta chains from one sample sequenced in a study of shared clonotypes between healthy human individuals. Sequencing was performed with immunoSEQ multiplex PCR; in TCRdb, only in-frame clones are kept and a portion is missing. Of some 1.5 million clones listed, 95% to 99% were seen once; the top ten hold around 0.45%. The sequencing sample was made of naive CD4+ T cells sorted from blood. Subset of the sample: CD45RA+ positively selected. These receptors originate from a young man in good health.

The chain combines TRBV7-6 with TRBJ2-7; D is ambiguous. Germline V gives CDR1 SGHVS, CDR2 FNYEAQ. The CDR3 has 14 residues. With 5 bases removed from V and 0 bases from J, the gap between germline ends came to 11 bases. CDR3 region: CASSTRPSSYEQYF. The CDR3 DNA is TGTGCCAGCAGCACCCGACCGAGCTCCTACGAGCAGTACTTC.

This chain links TRBV5-1 with TRBJ2-3; 10 nucleotides line up with TRBD1. V lost 0 bases and J lost 2; bases outside the gene matches: 3. The CDR3 consists of 16 residues. In germline, CDR1 is SGHRS, CDR2 YFSETQ. The CDR3 is CASSLAGQGFTDTQYF. DNA for the CDR3: TGCGCCAGCAGCTTGGCGGGACAGGGGTTCACAGATACGCAGTATTTT.

The rearrangement uses TRBV11-3 and TRBJ2-3; maybe TRBD2 (5 bases). Trimming shortened V by 1 base and J by 2 bases, and 10 bases separated the two germline ends. This CDR3 spans 15 amino acids. Looked up from germline, CDR1 is SGHNT and CDR2 is YENEEA. The DNA of the CDR3 is TGTGCCAGCAGCTTAGTGGCGGGTTTCACAGATACGCAGTATTTT. It codes for CASSLVAGFTDTQYF. Looking up the rest from reference TRBV11-3 and TRBJ2-3 gives the full variable domain: EAGVVQSPRYKIIEKKQPVAFWCNPISGHNTLYWYLQNLGQGPELLIRYENEEAVDDSQLPKDRFSAERLKGVDSTLKIQPAELGDSAVYLCASSLVAGFTDTQYFGPGTRLTVL.

This rearrangement joins TRBV28 to TRBJ1-4, with a possible D match to TRBD1 (5 bases). Trimming cost V 10 bases and J 15 bases, with 24 bases left between them. This CDR3 region has 13 residues. From germline, CDR1 is MDHEN and CDR2 SYDVKM. The CDR3 DNA is TGTGCCACCAACATCCGGGGAGTCTTAGGGGTGTTTTTT. Amino acid sequence: CATNIRGVLGVFF.

This chain joins TRBV18 and TRBJ1-3; D uncertain. V was pared by 2 bases and J by 4 bases, with 6 bases between. CDR1 and CDR2 from the germline V gene are KGHSH and LQKENI. This CDR3 contains 13 residues. The CDR3, as DNA: TGTGCCAGCTCACCATCGGAAGGAAACACCATATATTTT. As protein: CASSPSEGNTIYF.

The CDR3 DNA is TGTGCCAGCAGTGAATCCCCCGGAAGTCCTGGGGCCAACGTCCTGACTTTC. This encodes CASSESPGSPGANVLTF. This chain connects TRBV25-1 to TRBJ2-6; D is unresolved. The germline V and J ends were trimmed by 1 base and 2 bases, with 12 bases remaining between them. CDR1 MGHDK and CDR2 SYGVNS come from the germline V gene. This CDR3 contains 17 residues.

This chain joins TRBV5-6 and TRBJ2-5; no clear D. Trimming removed 5 bases at V and 5 bases at J, with 13 bases between. Germline V gene sequence: CDR1 SGHDT, CDR2 YYEEEE. The length of the CDR3 is 13 residues. The CDR3 sequence is CASSLVVGETQYF. CDR3 nucleotides: TGTGCCAGCAGTCTAGTCGTTGGGGAGACCCAGTACTTC. Based on the CDR3 plus reference TRBV5-6 and TRBJ2-5, the full variable domain is DAGVTQSPTHLIKTRGQQVTLRCSPKSGHDTVSWYQQALGQGPQFIFQYYEEEERQRGNFPDRFSGHQFPNYSSELNVNALLLGDSALYLCASSLVVGETQYFGPGTRLLVL.

The V and J genes are TRBV28 and TRBJ2-7, with D tentatively TRBD2 (6 bases). The germline gives CDR1 MDHEN, CDR2 SYDVKM. The V gene lost 5 bases and the J gene lost 7 bases, with 21 bases spanning the gap. This CDR3 has 15 amino acids. In DNA, the CDR3 is TGTGCCAGCAGTCCGCCGGATCGGGACTGGGAAGAGCAGTACTTC. It specifies CASSPPDRDWEEQYF.

The rearrangement joins TRBV6-1 to TRBJ1-5, with D unresolved. Germline CDR1 and CDR2: MNHNS and SASEGT. The CDR3 runs to 12 residues. Trimming shortened V by 3 bases and J by 3 bases, and 3 bases separated the two germline ends. The CDR3 region is CASSDFNQPQHF. The DNA for the CDR3 is TGTGCCAGCAGTGACTTCAATCAGCCCCAGCATTTT.

The CDR3 loop is CASSFSRGRYGYTF. The CDR3 DNA follows: TGTGCCAGCAGCTTTAGCAGGGGGAGGTATGGCTACACCTTC. V gene TRBV7-9 combines with J gene TRBJ1-2; 7 bases match TRBD1. J was trimmed by 5 bases and V by 3 bases; bases with no gene match: 6. Germline V lookup: CDR1 SEHNR, CDR2 FQNEAQ (reference sequence). The length of the CDR3 is 14 residues. Drawing the rest from reference TRBV7-9 and TRBJ1-2, the complete variable domain is DTGVSQNPRHKITKRGQNVTFRCDPISEHNRLYWYRQTLGQGPEFLTYFQNEAQLEKSRLLSDRFSAERPKGSFSTLEIQRTEQGDSAMYLCASSFSRGRYGYTFGSGTRLTVV.

The CDR3 loop is CASSRAQETQYF. In DNA form, the CDR3 reads TGCGCCAGCAGTCGGGCCCAAGAGACCCAGTACTTC. The rearrangement uses TRBV10-2 and TRBJ2-5; D unclear. This CDR3 has 12 residues. The germline V and J ends were trimmed by 5 bases and 1 base, with 5 bases remaining between them. Germline-derived CDR1 and CDR2 are WSHSY and SAAADI.

The chain links TRBV7-9 to TRBJ2-3; D is ambiguous. Trimming pared 8 bases from V and 5 bases from J, leaving 20 bases between. In germline, CDR1 is SEHNR, CDR2 FQNEAQ (reference sequence). The length of the CDR3 is 15 residues. The CDR3 region is CASPRGPLLGDTQYF. The CDR3 region has the DNA TGTGCCAGCCCCCGTGGGCCCCTTTTGGGAGATACGCAGTATTTT.

As concerns this clone: Other nucleotide sequences in the sample specify the same CDR3. The CDR3 DNA sequence: TGTGCCAGCTCACCGACAGTGAACACTGAAGCTTTCTTT. As protein: CASSPTVNTEAFF. The J gene is TRBJ1-1, the V gene TRBV18; D might be TRBD1 (5 bases). Germline V gene sequence: CDR1 KGHSH, CDR2 LQKENI. The CDR3 consists of 13 residues. V shed 3 bases and J shed 0 bases, with 5 bases lying between them.

This chain connects TRBV2 to TRBJ1-5; D unresolved. The CDR3 extends over 14 amino acids. The V end lost 6 bases, the J end lost 0 bases, and 9 bases lay between the germline ends. Germline loops: CDR1 SNHLY, CDR2 FYNNEI. In nucleotides, the CDR3 is TGTGCCAGCAGCGCCAGGACTAGCAATCAGCCCCAGCATTTT. This sequence encodes CASSARTSNQPQHF.

The chain carries TRBV6-6 and TRBJ2-7; tentatively, D is TRBD2 (5 bases). CDR1 is MNHNY and CDR2 is SVGAGI in the germline V gene (reference sequence). This CDR3 has 16 residues. The ends were cut back, 0 bases at V and 0 bases at J, with 12 bases in the middle. The CDR3 is CASSYSGGFSSYEQYF. As DNA, the CDR3 is TGTGCCAGCAGTTACTCCGGCGGGTTCAGCTCCTACGAGCAGTACTTC.

The table lists this clone with a count of one. The chain is built from TRBV18 and TRBJ2-2; maybe TRBD2 (5 bases). This CDR3 is built from 15 residues. Germline V CDR1 and CDR2: KGHSH, LQKENI. The V and J ends lost 3 bases and 4 bases respectively, with 12 bases between them. CDR3 in DNA: TGTGCCAGCTCACCCGCCGGGGTGAGCACCGGGGAGCTGTTTTTT. Its protein product is CASSPAGVSTGELFF.

Note on this clone: The same CDR3 is also encoded by other DNA sequences in this sample. The chain combines TRBV7-2 with TRBJ1-3; perhaps TRBD1 as D (5 bases). The CDR3 consists of 14 residues. The germline V gene has CDR1 SGHTA and CDR2 FQGNSA. Trimming left V 1 base short and J 2 bases short, with 6 bases between. The CDR3 reads CASSLGRAGNTIYF. DNA of the CDR3: TGTGCCAGCAGCTTAGGCAGGGCTGGAAACACCATATATTTT. The full variable domain, completed using reference TRBV7-2 and TRBJ1-3, is GAGVSQSPSNKVTEKGKDVELRCDPISGHTALYWYRQSLGQGLEFLIYFQGNSAPDKSGLPSDRFSAERTGGSVSTLTIQRTQQEDSAVYLCASSLGRAGNTIYFGEGSWLTVV.

V usage is TRBV7-6 and J usage is TRBJ2-1, with 9 positions matching TRBD2. The length of the CDR3 is 16 residues. Germline assignment: CDR1 SGHVS and CDR2 FNYEAQ. J gave up 4 bases and V 5 bases, and 9 bases lay outside the gene matches. The CDR3 region is CASSPVAGVKYNEQFF. DNA of the CDR3: TGTGCCAGCAGCCCCGTAGCGGGAGTGAAGTACAATGAGCAGTTCTTC.

The chain uses TRBV5-1 and TRBJ2-2; 8 bases are a match to TRBD2. Germline V CDR1 and CDR2: SGHRS, YFSETQ. The CDR3 extends over 15 amino acids. Unmatched junction bases numbered 7, after V lost 2 bases and J lost 7 bases. This CDR3 reads CASSFSGSENGELFF. The CDR3 DNA reads as TGCGCCAGCAGCTTCAGCGGGAGCGAGAACGGGGAGCTGTTTTTT.

The chain links TRBV15 to TRBJ1-5, with D maybe TRBD1 (6 bases). Deletions cut 2 bases from V and 4 bases from J, with 6 bases between. The CDR3 runs 13 residues. Germline V gene lookup returns CDR1 LNHNV and CDR2 YYDKDF (reference sequence). The CDR3 DNA sequence: TGTGCCACCAGCAGACAGGGGAATCAGCCCCAGCATTTT. It is translated as CATSRQGNQPQHF.

V is TRBV30 and J is TRBJ2-1; 7 bases match TRBD2. This CDR3 has 16 amino acids. V dropped 2 bases and J dropped 0; count of bases not matched to a gene: 7. Germline assignment: CDR1 GTSNPN and CDR2 SVGIG (reference sequence). CDR3 residues: CAWSYAGEGSYNEQFF. In DNA, the CDR3 is TGTGCCTGGAGTTACGCGGGGGAGGGCTCCTACAATGAGCAGTTCTTC. Based on the CDR3 plus reference TRBV30 and TRBJ2-1, the full variable domain is SQTIHQWPATLVQPVGSPLSLECTVEGTSNPNLYWYRQAAGRGLQLLFYSVGIGQISSEVPQNLSASRPQDRQFILSSKKLLLSDSGFYLCAWSYAGEGSYNEQFFGPGTRLTVL.

The V call is TRBV18, the J call TRBJ1-1; no reliable D call. Germline V gene sequence: CDR1 KGHSH, CDR2 LQKENI. CDR3 length equals 14 residues. Trimming removed 3 bases at V and 7 bases at J, with 15 bases between. The CDR3 loop is CASSPTSADGEAFF. CDR3 DNA: TGTGCCAGCTCACCGACGTCAGCGGATGGTGAAGCTTTCTTT.

The V gene is TRBV6-5, the J gene TRBJ2-5; D uncertain. The germline CDR1 and CDR2 sequences are MNHEY and SVGAGI. Deletions cut 0 bases from V and 0 bases from J, with 11 bases between. The CDR3 has 16 residues. CDR3 sequence: CASSYSIVDHQETQYF. CDR3 nucleotides: TGTGCCAGCAGTTACTCGATAGTTGATCACCAAGAGACCCAGTACTTC.